These T cell receptor beta chains were read from a single sample in a study of T cells after yellow fever vaccination. A single record per CDR3 protein comes from TCRdb applying MiXCR to the 5' RACE reads. The sample gives 300,000 to 450,000 distinct CDR3 sequences, roughly 7.5% of which show up once; approximately 15% is in the top ten. Sample: PBMCs, taken approximately 40 days after the first yellow fever vaccination. The source is a man between 18 and 35 years old who received the YFV17D yellow fever vaccine. The conserved cysteine and the conserved F or W are not part of the CDR3 here. The size entry is marked missing in some rows and otherwise reads once, few, many or a size class.

>few|TRBV10-3|16
ATPGLTVHTISNQPQH
>few|TRBV7-8|13
ASSLGMGSGNTIY
>few|TRBV7-7|13
ASSLELHGSGELF
>many|TRBV5-1|14
ASSTTTDRGSYEQY
>.|TRBV18|12
ATQQGNSNQPQH
>.|TRBV7-2|12
ASSILGGGSGYT
>.|TRBV18|11
ASPTWGLETQY
>.|TRBV6-2/TRBV6-3|13
ASPPTGSPCYEQY
>many|TRBV20-1|13
SARDLGTGDEKLF
>.|TRBV12-3/TRBV12-4|12
ASSHGTGKKKLF
>few|TRBV6-1|13
ASSKTSGGDNEQF
>.|TRBV7-2|11
ASSLVVIDTQY
>.|TRBV12-3/TRBV12-4|10
ASTSGNQPQH
>few|TRBV9|12
ASSPRRVGQPQH
>few|TRBV7-2|11
ASSLAVDQPQH
>.|TRBV4-3|11
ASSQDRGKAQH
>.|TRBV4-2|14
ASSTRDRGRDGPLH
>once|TRBV9|11
ASSGRGHTEAF
>.|TRBV7-8|11
ASSLAGKRALH
>.|TRBV12-3/TRBV12-4|13
ASSALQGGYQPQH
>.|TRBV11-2|15
ASSLVAGLRSDPGYT
>.|TRBV5-5|11
ASSRTELYGYT
>.|TRBV4-2|11
ASSRDDRDEQF
>many|TRBV5-1|13
ASSLRGQENTEAF
>few|TRBV12-3/TRBV12-4|13
ASSPPGPYGETQY
>many|TRBV12-3/TRBV12-4|10
ASRGDRGTQY
>many|TRBV20-1|12
SARTSGNTGELF
>few|TRBV7-9|14
ASSLGRVAGANVLT
>many|TRBV5-1|10
ASSFRDTEAF
>few|TRBV7-9|12
ASSLPGRDQPQH
>.|TRBV11-1|12
ASSPRDRGNIQY
>many|TRBV15|12
ATSLRQGDTEAF
>few|TRBV12-3/TRBV12-4|13
ASSLANKRGNEQF
>few|TRBV18|15
ASSNTRDSEGRSPLH
>.|TRBV7-3|12
ASSSDGYNSPLH
>few|TRBV5-4|11
ASSRRDGDTQY
>many|TRBV7-6|13
ASSAIRDRGTEAF
>few|TRBV25-1|11
ASSIWGGGEAF
>.|TRBV5-8|15
ASSLALARKITDTQY
>.|TRBV7-2|12
ASSLRASTGELF
>many|TRBV4-3|12
ASSQELATDTQY
>many|TRBV6-1|11
ASNDRAGAEAF
>few|TRBV6-2/TRBV6-3|16
ASSYAKMFRGHTGELF
>.|TRBV6-4|11
ASSYERNTEAF
>few|TRBV12-3/TRBV12-4|14
ASSPPGTGAPWAIY
>.|TRBV19|14
ASSTVQASYNEKLF
>many|TRBV19|11
ASSPASNYEQY
>.|TRBV7-9|13
ASSLARQDYNGYT
>.|TRBV7-6|12
ASSSYREQETQY
>.|TRBV24-1|13
ATGLRNWYQETQY
>few|TRBV24-1|12
ATFRQAFYNEQF
>many|TRBV18|11
ASSPGEGNEQF
>few|TRBV5-6|13
ASSLVLAGQETQY
>.|TRBV9|15
ASSAVRGGGGSGELF
>.|TRBV20-1|13
SARPTSGATYEQY
>few|TRBV28|15
ASTSPPRGSLGETQY
>.|TRBV4-1|14
ASSQERLADYNEQF
>.|TRBV6-2/TRBV6-3|12
ASTLLQGSDEAF
>few|TRBV7-9|13
ASSSLAGWLETQY
>.|TRBV7-2|14
ASSLVSTGSSTEAF